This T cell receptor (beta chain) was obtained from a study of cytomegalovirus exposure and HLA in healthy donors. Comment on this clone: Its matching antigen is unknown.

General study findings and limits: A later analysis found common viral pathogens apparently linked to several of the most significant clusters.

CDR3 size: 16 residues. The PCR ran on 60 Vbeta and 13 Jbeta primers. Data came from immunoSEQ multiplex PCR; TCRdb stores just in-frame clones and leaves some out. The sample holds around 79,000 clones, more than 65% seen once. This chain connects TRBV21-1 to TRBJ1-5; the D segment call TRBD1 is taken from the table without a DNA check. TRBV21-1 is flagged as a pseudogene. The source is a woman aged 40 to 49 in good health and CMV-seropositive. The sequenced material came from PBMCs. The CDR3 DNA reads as TGTGCCAGCACCCTTGCGGGGGACAGGGGACATCAGCCCCAGCATTTT. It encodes CASTLAGDRGHQPQHF.